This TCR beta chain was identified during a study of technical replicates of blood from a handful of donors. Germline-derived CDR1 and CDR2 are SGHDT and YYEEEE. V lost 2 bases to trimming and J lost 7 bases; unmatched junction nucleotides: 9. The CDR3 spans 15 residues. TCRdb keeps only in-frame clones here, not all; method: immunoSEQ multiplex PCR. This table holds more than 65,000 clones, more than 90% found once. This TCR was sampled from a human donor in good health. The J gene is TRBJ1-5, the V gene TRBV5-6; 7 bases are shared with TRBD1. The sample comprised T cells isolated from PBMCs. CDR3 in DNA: TGTGCCAGCAGCTTCAGGCAGGACAGGTACCAGCCCCAGCATTTT. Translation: CASSFRQDRYQPQHF.